This TCR beta chain was identified in a study of CD8+ T cells in alopecia areata. Overall study results and limits: Across lesional scalp, and particularly alopecia totalis/universalis, clonality surpassed that of normal scalp.

V was clipped by 5 bases and J by 2 bases, with 18 bases between them. This CDR3 spans 16 amino acids. Germline CDR1 reads SEHNR; CDR2 reads FQNEAQ (reference sequence). Extracted from the samples, RNA was reverse transcribed into cDNA to serve as the sequencing template. Method: immunoSEQ multiplex PCR; TCRdb's copy keeps in-frame clones and lacks some. This table has 200,000 or so clones, 50% to 60% appearing once. With regard to this clone: What it recognizes is unknown.

Material: CD4+ T cells sorted from blood, obtained at week 0. The V call is TRBV7-9, the J call TRBJ2-5; maybe TRBD1 (8 bases). The TCR originated in a human donor with alopecia areata. CDR3 DNA: TGTGCCAGCAGCCCACGACAGGGGAGGGGGCAAGAGACCCAGTACTTC. Translated: CASSPRQGRGQETQYF.